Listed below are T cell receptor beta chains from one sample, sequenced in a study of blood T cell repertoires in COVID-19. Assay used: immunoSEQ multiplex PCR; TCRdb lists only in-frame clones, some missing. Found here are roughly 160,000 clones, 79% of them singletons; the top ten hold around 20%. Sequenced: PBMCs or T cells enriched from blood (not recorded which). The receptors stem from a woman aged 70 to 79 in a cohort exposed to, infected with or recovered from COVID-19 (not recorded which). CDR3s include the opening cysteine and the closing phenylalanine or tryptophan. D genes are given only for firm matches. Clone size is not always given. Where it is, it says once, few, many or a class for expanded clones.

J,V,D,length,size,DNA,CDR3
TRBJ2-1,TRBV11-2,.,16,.,TGTGCCAGCAGCTCCACGGACTACAGCGGCGACAATGAGCAGTTCTTC,CASSSTDYSGDNEQFF
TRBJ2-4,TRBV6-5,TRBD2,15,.,TGTGCCAGCAGGACCGCTAGCGGGGTAAACGACATTCAGTACTTC,CASRTASGVNDIQYF
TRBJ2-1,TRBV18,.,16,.,TGTGCCAGCTCACCAGGGCAGGGGGGCGCCTACAATGAGCAGTTCTTC,CASSPGQGGAYNEQFF
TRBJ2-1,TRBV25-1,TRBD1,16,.,TGTGCCAGCAGTGAGTACCCCGGACAGGTTGATGGTGAGCAGTTCTTC,CASSEYPGQVDGEQFF
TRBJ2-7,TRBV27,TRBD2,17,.,TGTGCCAGCAGTTTCTCACTAGCGGGAGGTAAGGTCGACGAGCAGTACTTC,CASSFSLAGGKVDEQYF
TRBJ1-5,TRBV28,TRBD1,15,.,TGTGCCAGCAGTTTTATACAGGGGCGGGTTCAGCCCCAGCATTTT,CASSFIQGRVQPQHF
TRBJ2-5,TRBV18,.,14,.,TGTGCCAGCTCACCACCGAGTGGCCAAGAGACCCAGTACTTC,CASSPPSGQETQYF
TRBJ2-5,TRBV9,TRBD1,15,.,TGTGCCAGCAGCGTAGGACCGGGACAGGGAGAGACCCAGTACTTC,CASSVGPGQGETQYF
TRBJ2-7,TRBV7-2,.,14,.,TGTGCCAGCAGCTTGGGAGCGGGTCTTAACGAGCAGTACTTC,CASSLGAGLNEQYF
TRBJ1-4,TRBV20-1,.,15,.,TGCAGTGCTAGTAGTTCGGGGGGACCCGAAGGAAAACTGTTTTTT,CSASSSGGPEGKLFF
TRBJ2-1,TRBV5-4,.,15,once,TGTGCCAGCAGCCCCCCGCTAGGCAGGGGCAATGAGCAGTTCTTC,CASSPPLGRGNEQFF
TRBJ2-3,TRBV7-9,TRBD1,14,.,TGTGCCAGCAGTCAAGACAGGGAAACAGATACGCAGTATTTT,CASSQDRETDTQYF
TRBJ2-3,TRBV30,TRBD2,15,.,TGTGCCTGGAGTGTACTAGCGGGAGCCACAGATACGCAGTATTTT,CAWSVLAGATDTQYF
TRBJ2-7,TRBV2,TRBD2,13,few,TGTGCCAGCAGCCGGGACTACCCCGTCGAGCAGTACTTC,CASSRDYPVEQYF
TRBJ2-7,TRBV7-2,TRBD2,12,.,TGTGCCAGCAGCAGACTAGCTGGGGAGCAGTACTTC,CASSRLAGEQYF
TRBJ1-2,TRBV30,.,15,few,TGTGCTACATCAGCCGCGGGGGGGAATAACTATGGCTACACCTTC,CATSAAGGNNYGYTF
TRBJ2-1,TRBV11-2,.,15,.,TGTGCCAGCAGTACGACGATAGGGGTCTACAATGAGCAGTTCTTC,CASSTTIGVYNEQFF
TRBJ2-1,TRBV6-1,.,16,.,TGTGCCAGCAGTGATCTCCTGCGGGCCTGGAGGAATGAGCAGTTCTTC,CASSDLLRAWRNEQFF
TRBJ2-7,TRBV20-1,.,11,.,TGCAGTGCTGTACAGGGCTACGAGCAGTACTTC,CSAVQGYEQYF
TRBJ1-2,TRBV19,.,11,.,TGTGCCAGCGAACAGGGAAACGGCTACACCTTC,CASEQGNGYTF
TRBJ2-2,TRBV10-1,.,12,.,TGCGCCAGCAGTGAGGGGCCCGGGGAGCTGTTTTTT,CASSEGPGELFF
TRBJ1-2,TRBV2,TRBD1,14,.,TGTGCCAGCAGTGCTTACTCGGGACAGCGGGGCTACACCTTC,CASSAYSGQRGYTF
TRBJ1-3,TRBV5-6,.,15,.,TGTGCCAGCAGCTTGGACGGTGGCTCTGGAAACACCATATATTTT,CASSLDGGSGNTIYF
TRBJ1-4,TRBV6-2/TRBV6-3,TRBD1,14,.,TGTGCCAGCAGTTATCGACAGGGGGTTGAGAAACTGTTTTTT,CASSYRQGVEKLFF
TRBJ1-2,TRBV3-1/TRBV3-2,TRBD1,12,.,TGTGCCAGCAGCCAAAACAGGGGTGGCTACACCTTC,CASSQNRGGYTF
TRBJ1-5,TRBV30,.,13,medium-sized,TGTGCCTGGAGTGATCAGGAAGACCAGCCCCAGCATTTT,CAWSDQEDQPQHF
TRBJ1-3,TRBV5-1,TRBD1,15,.,TGCGCCAGCAGCGCTCAGGGGGCCGGAGGAAACACCATATATTTT,CASSAQGAGGNTIYF
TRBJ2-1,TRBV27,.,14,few,TGTGCCAGCAGAGGGGACACTTACTACAATGAGCAGTTCTTC,CASRGDTYYNEQFF
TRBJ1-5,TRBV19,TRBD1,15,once,TGTGCCAGTAGTCAGGGGGACAGGGGAAGTCAGCCCCAGCATTTT,CASSQGDRGSQPQHF
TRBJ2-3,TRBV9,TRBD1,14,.,TGTGCCAGCAGCCCAGGACAGGGAACAGATACGCAGTATTTT,CASSPGQGTDTQYF
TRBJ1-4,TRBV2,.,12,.,TGTGCCAGCAGTGAAAGGACAGCTAAACTGTTTTTT,CASSERTAKLFF
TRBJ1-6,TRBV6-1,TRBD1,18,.,TGTGCCAGCAGTAAAGGACTACAGGGGAGCTCCTATAATTCACCCCTCCACTTT,CASSKGLQGSSYNSPLHF
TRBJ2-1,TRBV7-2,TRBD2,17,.,TGTGCCAGCAGGATACCGAGGACTAGCGGGAGGTTCAATGAGCAGTTCTTC,CASRIPRTSGRFNEQFF
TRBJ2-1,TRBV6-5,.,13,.,TGTGCCAGCAGTCCGACTATCGGCAATGAGCAGTTCTTC,CASSPTIGNEQFF
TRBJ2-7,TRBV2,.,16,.,TGTGCCAGCAGTCCTCGGACGGGCAATTTGGGGCACGAGCAGTACTTC,CASSPRTGNLGHEQYF
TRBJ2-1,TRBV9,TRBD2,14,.,TGTGCCAGCAGCGTAGCACTAGCGAGCAATGAGCAGTTCTTC,CASSVALASNEQFF
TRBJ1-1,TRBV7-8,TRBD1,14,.,TGTGCCAGCAGCTCCAGGGGGAACCCCACTGAAGCTTTCTTT,CASSSRGNPTEAFF
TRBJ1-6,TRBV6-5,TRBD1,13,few,TGTGCCAGCGGTACAGGGGGCAATTCACCCCTCCACTTT,CASGTGGNSPLHF
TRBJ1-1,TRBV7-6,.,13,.,TGTGCCAGCAGCCCATACAGGGAAACTGAAGCTTTCTTT,CASSPYRETEAFF
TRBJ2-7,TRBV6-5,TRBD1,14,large,TGTGCCAGCAGGCCCGGGACAGAGATCTACGAGCAGTACTTC,CASRPGTEIYEQYF
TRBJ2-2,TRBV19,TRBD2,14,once,TGTGCCAGCCAGGGACTAGCGGACACCGGGGAGCTGTTTTTT,CASQGLADTGELFF
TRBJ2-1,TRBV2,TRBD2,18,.,TGTGCCAGCAGTGAAGAGAGTTTTCTAGCGGGAGGGAGGAATGAGCAGTTCTTC,CASSEESFLAGGRNEQFF
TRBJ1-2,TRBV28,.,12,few,TGTGCCAGCAGTTTAGGGGGGTATGGCTACACCTTC,CASSLGGYGYTF
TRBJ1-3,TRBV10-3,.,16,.,TGTGCCATCAGTGAATTCGGTACAGCTAAAGGAAACACCATATATTTT,CAISEFGTAKGNTIYF
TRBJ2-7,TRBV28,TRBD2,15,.,TGTGCCAGCAGTGCCCGACTAGCGGCCGCCTACGAGCAGTACTTC,CASSARLAAAYEQYF
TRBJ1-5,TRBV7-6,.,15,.,TGTGCCAGCAGCTTAGGTCCCAGGTCGGATCAGCCCCAGCATTTT,CASSLGPRSDQPQHF
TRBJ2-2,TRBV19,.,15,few,TGTGCCTGTCGGAGGACCATCGCGAACACCGGGGAGCTGTTTTTT,CACRRTIANTGELFF
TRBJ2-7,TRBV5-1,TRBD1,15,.,TGCGCCAGCAGCCTTGAGACAGGGGGGGCCTACGAGCAGTACTTC,CASSLETGGAYEQYF
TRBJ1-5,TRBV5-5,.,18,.,TGTGCCAGCAGCTTGGCTACAATGAGAGGCAGGGCCAATCAGCCCCAGCATTTT,CASSLATMRGRANQPQHF
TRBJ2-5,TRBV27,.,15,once,TGTGCCAGCAGGCCCGGGACTTCCGGGCTAGAGACCCAGTACTTC,CASRPGTSGLETQYF
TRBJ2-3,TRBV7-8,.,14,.,TGTGCCAGCAGCTTGCCCCTAGCCCCAGATACGCAGTATTTT,CASSLPLAPDTQYF
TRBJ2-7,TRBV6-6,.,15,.,TGTGCCAGCAGTTACTCAGGGCAGGGAGGCAACGAGCAGTACTTC,CASSYSGQGGNEQYF
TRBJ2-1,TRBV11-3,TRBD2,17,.,TGTGCCAGCAGCTTGGAGACTATAGGACTAGCGGGAGTCGAGCAGTTCTTC,CASSLETIGLAGVEQFF